Following are 7 T cell receptor beta chains from one sample sequenced in a study of T cells in Graves' hyperthyroidism and ophthalmopathy. Amplification of TCR beta CDR3 regions was performed using RNA transcripts as template. Researchers ran a first-round RT-PCR on the TCR CDR3 using the HTBI primer set. TCRdb re-called the multiplex PCR reads with MiXCR, one entry per CDR3 protein. The sample yields a few hundred thousand distinct CDR3 sequences, 46% seen once. The specimen sequenced was peripheral blood or thyroid tissue (not recorded which). The receptors derive from an adult woman with Graves' disease, either hyperthyroidism or ophthalmopathy (not recorded which).

This clonotype was seen repeatedly, ten times or more. The gene calls are TRBV2 and TRBJ2-5, with TRBD2 as a possible D gene (6 bases). The CDR3 is 15 amino acids. The V gene lost 5 bases and the J gene lost 4 bases, with 17 bases spanning the gap. Germline lookup yields CDR1 SNHLY and CDR2 FYNNEI. Here the CDR3 reads CASSSLPTRSETQYF. In DNA, the CDR3 is TGTGCCAGCAGTTCCCTCCCGACTAGGTCAGAGACCCAGTACTTC.

This clonotype was counted ten times or more. The V call is TRBV7-2, the J call TRBJ1-2, with D possibly matching TRBD1 (5 bases). Germline assignment: CDR1 SGHTA and CDR2 FQGNSA. This CDR3 is 13 amino acids long. The V and J ends lost 5 bases and 4 bases respectively, with 11 bases between them. The CDR3 here is CASSLETVYGYTF. As DNA, the CDR3 is TGTGCCAGCAGCCTTGAGACAGTCTATGGCTACACCTTC.

J is TRBJ2-3 and V is TRBV7-9, with TRBD2 matching over 7 bases. Per germline, CDR1 SEHNR and CDR2 FQNEAQ (reference sequence). With 3 bases clipped from V and 2 bases from J, the junction kept 5 bases outside the gene matches. The CDR3 contains 15 residues. The CDR3 region is CASSFGGRTTDTQYF. The CDR3 nucleotides read TGTGCCAGCAGCTTCGGGGGGAGGACCACAGATACGCAGTATTTT.

This clonotype was seen at least ten times. The chain links TRBV10-2 to TRBJ1-2; the D is unclear. This CDR3 comprises 13 residues. V lost 0 bases, J lost 7 bases, and 9 bases lay in between. CDR1 and CDR2 (germline): WSHSY, SAAADI. DNA of the CDR3: TGCGCCAGCAGTGAGTCTCCTTTAGGTGGCTACACCTTC. Its protein is CASSESPLGGYTF.

There are a few counts of this clonotype. The rearrangement uses TRBV12-3 or TRBV12-4 and TRBJ2-5; the D gene could be TRBD1 or TRBD2 (6 bases each). The CDR3 consists of 14 residues. Trimming took 5 bases from V and 2 from J, leaving 12 bases between them. The chain's CDR3 is CASSPQGRQETQYF. The CDR3 bases are TGTGCCAGCAGTCCCCAGGGGAGGCAAGAGACCCAGTACTTC.

The chain carries TRBV29-1 and TRBJ2-6; D unclear. The germline V and J ends were trimmed by 6 bases and 0 bases, with 6 bases remaining between them. Germline lookup yields CDR1 SQVTM and CDR2 ANQGSEA. This CDR3 is built from 13 residues. The CDR3 coding sequence is TGCAGCGTCAGCCTCTCTGGGGCCAACGTCCTGACTTTC. Residues: CSVSLSGANVLTF. The full variable domain, in which reference TRBV29-1 and TRBJ2-6 provide the parts outside the CDR3, is SAVISQKPSRDICQRGTSLTIQCQVDSQVTMMFWYRQQPGQSLTLIATANQGSEATYESGFVIDKFPISRPNLTFSTLTVSNMSPEDSSIYLCSVSLSGANVLTFGAGSRLTVL.

This clonotype was detected many times. The chain links TRBV20-1 to TRBJ2-7, with a possible D match to TRBD2 (6 bases). The CDR3 contains 13 residues. In germline, CDR1 is DFQATT, CDR2 SNEGSKA (reference sequence). Trimming pared 8 bases from V and 3 bases from J, leaving 17 bases between. The CDR3 reads CSFRDFQHYEQYF. CDR3 nucleotide sequence: TGCAGTTTCCGGGACTTTCAACACTACGAGCAGTACTTC.